A single sample gave rise to the 14 T cell receptor beta chains below, sequenced in a study of blood T cell repertoires in COVID-19. The table came from immunoSEQ multiplex PCR; TCRdb's copy has only in-frame clones and leaves some out. Among about 270,000 clones listed, roughly 90% were seen once. The sequenced sample consisted of PBMCs or T cells enriched from blood (not recorded which). The origin of the receptors is a man aged 40-50 years who had been exposed to COVID-19.

There are a few counts of this clone. The rearrangement uses TRBV27 and TRBJ2-5, with 13 bases identical to TRBD2. The CDR3 runs to 18 residues. V shed 5 bases and J 5 bases; nucleotides not matched to a gene: 14. The germline V gene has CDR1 MNHEY and CDR2 SMNVEV (reference sequence). The CDR3 DNA reads as TGTGCCAGCAGTCTACTCCCAATTGGACTAGCGGGAGTGGAGACCCAGTACTTC. This codes for CASSLLPIGLAGVETQYF.

This clone was counted only a few times. The chain employs TRBV7-2 and TRBJ2-7; 9 positions match TRBD2. Trimming at V came to 4 bases and at J to 7 bases, leaving 14 bases not matched to a gene. In germline, CDR1 is SGHTA, CDR2 FQGNSA. The CDR3 loop spans 16 amino acids. The CDR3 nucleotides read TGTGCCAGCAGCTCCGAGGGGGCTAGCGGGGCCCAAGAGCAGTACTTC. Its translation is CASSSEGASGAQEQYF.

Only one count was recorded for this clone. The chain uses TRBV7-3 and TRBJ2-3, with TRBD2 matching over 9 bases. The ends lost 2 bases at V and 4 bases at J; junction bases unmatched: 13. Germline values: CDR1 SGHTA, CDR2 FQGTGA. CDR3 length: 18 amino acids. CDR3 coding DNA: TGTGCCAGCAGCTTATCGGACAAAGGGACTAGCTCCCCAGATACGCAGTATTTT. It is translated as CASSLSDKGTSSPDTQYF. The variable domain in full, completed from reference TRBV7-3 and TRBJ2-3, reads GAGVSQTPSNKVTEKGKYVELRCDPISGHTALYWYRQSLGQGPEFLIYFQGTGAADDSGLPNDRFFAVRPEGSVSTLKIQRTERGDSAVYLCASSLSDKGTSSPDTQYFGPGTRLTVL.

The CDR3 region has the DNA TGCGCCAGCAGTCGACGGCCGGGACTAGCGTCAAATTTGAACACCGGGGAGCTGTTTTTT. Its translation: CASSRRPGLASNLNTGELFF. V and J are TRBV5-1 and TRBJ2-2; 10 nucleotides line up with TRBD2. The CDR3 length is 20 residues. Germline values: CDR1 SGHRS, CDR2 YFSETQ. The V and J ends lost 5 bases and 1 base, in that order; junction bases with no gene match: 17.

This clone is a singleton in its sample. The J gene is TRBJ2-1, the V gene TRBV19; no clear D. CDR3 size: 13 residues. Deletions cut 3 bases from V and 7 bases from J, with 10 bases between. The V gene's germline CDR1 is LNHDA and CDR2 SQIVND (reference sequence). The DNA for the CDR3 is TGTGCCAGTAGTATTGGGCTATGGAATGAGCAGTTCTTC. Amino acids: CASSIGLWNEQFF.

This rearrangement joins TRBV7-8 to TRBJ2-7; 9 nucleotides line up with TRBD1. J gave up 5 bases and V 6 bases, and 11 bases lay outside the gene matches. Germline-derived CDR1 and CDR2 are SGHVS and FQNEAQ. CDR3 length equals 15 residues. The CDR3 DNA reads as TGTGCCAGCAGACGAACCGGGACAGGGTCGGACGAGCAGTACTTC. Encoded protein: CASRRTGTGSDEQYF.

The genes are TRBV6-5 and TRBJ1-2; 8 nucleotides match TRBD1. Germline V lookup: CDR1 MNHEY, CDR2 SVGAGI. V dropped 2 bases and J dropped 4; count of bases not matched to a gene: 6. CDR3 length equals 15 residues. The CDR3: CASSYHGQGIYGYTF. CDR3 nucleotide sequence: TGTGCCAGCAGTTACCACGGACAGGGTATCTATGGCTACACCTTC.

This sequence joins TRBV5-6 and TRBJ1-1, with D possibly being TRBD1 (5 bases). Trimming took 4 bases from V and 1 from J, leaving 17 bases between them. This CDR3 has 16 amino acids. Germline-derived CDR1 and CDR2 are SGHDT and YYEEEE. The CDR3 coding sequence is TGTGCCAGCAGCGCGCCCGAAGGGGCGCCGAACACTGAAGCTTTCTTT. It translates to CASSAPEGAPNTEAFF.

The chain has TRBV12-5 and TRBJ2-5, with 8 bases fitting TRBD2. Trimming removed 9 bases from V and 1 base from J; junction bases left unmatched: 13. The germline CDR1 and CDR2 sequences are LGHNT and FRNRAP. The length of the CDR3 is 16 residues. The chain's CDR3 is CASGGGPAGGQETQYF. The CDR3 DNA is TGTGCTAGCGGGGGAGGGCCCGCGGGGGGCCAAGAGACCCAGTACTTC.

J is TRBJ1-3 and V is TRBV14, with TRBD1 as a possible D gene (5 bases). Trimming removed 0 bases at V and 2 bases at J, with 8 bases between. The CDR3 spans 15 residues. In germline, CDR1 is SGHDN, CDR2 FVKESK. Here the CDR3 DNA reads TGTGCCAGCAGCCAAGATGGGGGGGCTGGAAACACCATATATTTT. This gives the protein CASSQDGGAGNTIYF.

The V gene is TRBV5-1, the J gene TRBJ2-3; 7 bases map to TRBD2. Trimming cost V 3 bases and J 0 bases; bases outside gene matches: 7. Germline-derived CDR1 and CDR2 are SGHRS and YFSETQ. This CDR3 region has 16 residues. CDR3 sequence reads: CASSSRSGASTDTQYF. The CDR3 DNA reads TGCGCCAGCAGCTCGCGAAGCGGGGCAAGCACAGATACGCAGTATTTT.

This clone was recorded only once. The V gene is TRBV4-3, the J gene TRBJ1-2; 11 positions match TRBD1. The CDR3 extends over 15 amino acids. V lost 1 base, J lost 4 bases, and 2 bases stayed unmatched. From germline, CDR1 is LGHNA and CDR2 YSLEER. The CDR3 reads CASSQGTGGIYGYTF. CDR3 nucleotide sequence: TGCGCCAGCAGCCAAGGGACAGGGGGCATCTATGGCTACACCTTC.

The chain carries TRBV5-1 and TRBJ1-1; D possibly corresponds to TRBD1 (6 bases). Deletions cut 2 bases from V and 0 bases from J, with 14 bases between. The CDR3 runs 16 residues. CDR1 is SGHRS, CDR2 YFSETQ, per germline. The CDR3 region has the DNA TGCGCCAGCAGCTTTTCGGACAGCGGAATGAACACTGAAGCTTTCTTT. Protein sequence: CASSFSDSGMNTEAFF.

This clone was seen a single time. The rearrangement links TRBV5-5 to TRBJ2-6; TRBD1 might be the D (6 bases). Germline CDR1 SGHKS, CDR2 YYEKEE (reference sequence). Trimming stripped 4 bases from V and 4 bases from J, with 15 bases between. The CDR3 is 16 amino acids. The CDR3 DNA reads TGTGCCAGCAGCAGTCTCAGGGGCTCAGGGGCCAACGTCCTGACTTTC. This sequence encodes CASSSLRGSGANVLTF.